These T cell receptor beta chains were read from a single sample in a study of response to subunit inactivated influenza vaccine. MiXCR, run by TCRdb on the RT-PCR reads, gives a single entry per CDR3 protein. Here the sample spans about 540,000 distinct CDR3 sequences, less than 15% being singletons. This specimen consisted of PBMCs from blood, obtained roughly 13 days after vaccination. These receptors were taken from a man aged 45-60 years who received an inactivated influenza vaccine. Both conserved end residues are part of each CDR3. The D gene is left open where the match is weak. Clone size is shown for a subset of rows, as once, few, many or a class of expanded clone.

J,D,V,size,CDR3,DNA
TRBJ2-1,.,TRBV2,few,CASSELGIEQFF,TGTGCCAGCAGTGAACTGGGGATCGAGCAGTTCTTC
TRBJ1-2,.,TRBV4-1,once,CASSQVLLIGGNNYGYTF,TGCGCCAGCAGCCAAGTTCTTTTGATTGGGGGTAATAACTATGGCTACACCTTC
TRBJ2-4,.,TRBV20-1,many,CSASQGMSNIQYF,TGCAGTGCTTCTCAGGGGATGTCAAACATTCAGTACTTC
TRBJ1-3,.,TRBV7-9,.,CASSYRNAGASGNTIYF,TGTGCCAGCAGCTACAGAAATGCAGGGGCTTCTGGAAACACCATATATTTT
TRBJ1-2,TRBD1,TRBV28,many,CASRADGQGTYGYTF,TGTGCCAGCAGGGCCGATGGACAGGGAACCTATGGCTACACCTTC
TRBJ1-2,.,TRBV15,many,CATSRDHYGYTF,TGTGCCACCAGCAGAGACCACTATGGCTACACCTTC
TRBJ2-3,.,TRBV2,few,CASRSGQTLTDTQYF,TGTGCCAGCAGGTCGGGGCAGACCCTCACAGATACGCAGTATTTT
TRBJ2-3,.,TRBV13,.,CASSLKGSGGTDTQYF,TGTGCCAGCAGCTTAAAGGGGTCCGGGGGCACAGATACGCAGTATTTT
TRBJ2-1,TRBD2,TRBV15,few,CATSRDSGRRRSEQFF,TGTGCCACCAGCAGAGATAGCGGGAGAAGAAGAAGTGAGCAGTTCTTC
TRBJ2-7,TRBD2,TRBV20-1,few,CSAIKPGLAGRQYF,TGCAGTGCTATCAAACCGGGACTAGCGGGTCGGCAGTACTTC
TRBJ1-5,.,TRBV10-3,few,CAISEGQEINQPQHF,TGTGCCATCAGTGAAGGGCAGGAGATCAATCAGCCCCAGCATTTT
TRBJ1-5,.,TRBV6-5,few,CASSYSEGSEPQHF,TGTGCCAGCAGTTACTCGGAGGGTTCGGAGCCCCAGCATTTT
TRBJ2-2,TRBD2,TRBV4-2,few,CASRGLAGAVGELFF,TGTGCCAGCAGGGGACTAGCGGGAGCGGTCGGGGAGCTGTTTTTT
TRBJ2-2,.,TRBV11-1,.,CASSLPVGRERNTGELFF,TGTGCCAGCAGCTTACCTGTGGGCAGGGAACGAAACACCGGGGAGCTGTTTTTT
TRBJ2-1,TRBD1,TRBV7-2,few,CASSLAGATGGIDEQFF,TGTGCCAGCAGCTTAGCGGGGGCGACAGGGGGTATAGATGAGCAGTTCTTC
TRBJ1-4,.,TRBV4-3,many,CASSQVLRPRGGNEKLFF,TGCGCCAGCAGCCAAGTATTACGCCCGAGGGGCGGTAATGAAAAACTGTTTTTT
TRBJ2-3,TRBD2,TRBV6-5,few,CASRLAGGMDTQYF,TGTGCCAGCAGGTTAGCGGGAGGAATGGATACGCAGTATTTT